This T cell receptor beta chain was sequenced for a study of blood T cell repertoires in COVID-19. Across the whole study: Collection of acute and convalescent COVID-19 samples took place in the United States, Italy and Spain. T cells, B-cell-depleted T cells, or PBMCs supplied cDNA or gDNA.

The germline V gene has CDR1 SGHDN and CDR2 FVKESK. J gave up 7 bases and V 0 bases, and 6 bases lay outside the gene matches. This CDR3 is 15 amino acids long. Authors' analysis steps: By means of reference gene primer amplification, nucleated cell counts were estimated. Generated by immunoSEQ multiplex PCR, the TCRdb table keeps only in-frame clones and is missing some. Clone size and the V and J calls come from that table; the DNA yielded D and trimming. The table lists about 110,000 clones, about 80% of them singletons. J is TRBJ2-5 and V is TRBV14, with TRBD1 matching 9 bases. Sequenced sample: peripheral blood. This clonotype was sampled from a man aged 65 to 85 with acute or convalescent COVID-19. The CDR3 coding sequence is TGTGCCAGCAGCCAAGATCCCCCGGGACAGGGGACCCAGTACTTC. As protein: CASSQDPPGQGTQYF. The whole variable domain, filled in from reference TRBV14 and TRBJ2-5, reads EAGVTQFPSHSVIEKGQTVTLRCDPISGHDNLYWYRRVMGKEIKFLLHFVKESKQDESGMPNNRFLAERTGGTYSTLKVQPAELEDSGVYFCASSQDPPGQGTQYFGPGTRLLVL.